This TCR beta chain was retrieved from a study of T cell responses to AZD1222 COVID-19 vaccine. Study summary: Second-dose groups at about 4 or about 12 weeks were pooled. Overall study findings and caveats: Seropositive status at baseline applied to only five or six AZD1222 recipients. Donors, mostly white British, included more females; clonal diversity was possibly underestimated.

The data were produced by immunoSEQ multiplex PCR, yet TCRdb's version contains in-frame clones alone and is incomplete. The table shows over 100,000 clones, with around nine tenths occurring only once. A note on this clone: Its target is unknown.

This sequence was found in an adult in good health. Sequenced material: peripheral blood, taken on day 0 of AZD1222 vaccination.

CDR3 in DNA: TGTGCCAGCAGTGAAGAAGGGGCGGCCGGGGAGCTGTTTTTT. Protein: CASSEEGAAGELFF. The chain is built from TRBV2 and TRBJ2-2, with D tentatively TRBD1 (5 bases). Per the germline V gene, CDR1 is SNHLY and CDR2 is FYNNEI. The CDR3 has 14 amino acids. The V end was cut by 1 base, the J end by 6 bases, with 9 bases between.